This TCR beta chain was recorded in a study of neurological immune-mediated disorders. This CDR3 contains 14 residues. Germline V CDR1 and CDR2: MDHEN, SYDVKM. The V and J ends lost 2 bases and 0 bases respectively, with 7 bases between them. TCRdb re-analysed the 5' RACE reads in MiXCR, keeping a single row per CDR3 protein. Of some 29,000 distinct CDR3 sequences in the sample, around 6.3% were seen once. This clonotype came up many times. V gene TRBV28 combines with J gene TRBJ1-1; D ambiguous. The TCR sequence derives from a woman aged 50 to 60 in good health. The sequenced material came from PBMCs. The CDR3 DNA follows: TGTGCCAGCAGTTTAGCCGGAATGAACACTGAAGCTTTCTTT. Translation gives CASSLAGMNTEAFF.